The clone carrying this T cell receptor (beta chain) was seen at least ten times. The antigen is undetermined. TCRdb re-derived calls from the multiplex PCR reads in MiXCR, one entry per CDR3 protein. Among roughly 120,000 distinct CDR3 sequences listed, 15% to 20% were seen once. This sample is part of a study of breast tumors, draining lymph nodes, adjacent tissues. General study findings and limits: That most tumor T cells come from lymph nodes remained unproven. Luminal-like breast cancer showed significantly higher tumor–nontumor repertoire similarity than basal-like. Tumors had less TCR diversity than lymph nodes, more than nontumor tissue. Most tumor T cells seemingly derive from lymph node, then expand in tumor.

The lymph nodes were axillary draining lymph nodes from breast cancer patients. The sequence came from a female donor with breast cancer. Some clones in this sample may be carry-over from other donors' samples. Sequences were obtained from axillary lymph node tissue.

CDR3 DNA: TGTGCCAGTAGTATCCGGGGAGGAGGAGGAAACACCATATATTTT. It specifies CASSIRGGGGNTIYF. The chain has TRBV19 and TRBJ1-3; no firm D call. This CDR3 comprises 15 residues. Germline loops: CDR1 LNHDA, CDR2 SQIVND (reference sequence). Deletions cut 3 bases from V and 4 bases from J, with 13 bases between. Looking up the rest from reference TRBV19 and TRBJ1-3 gives the full variable domain: DGGITQSPKYLFRKEGQNVTLSCEQNLNHDAMYWYRQDPGQGLRLIYYSQIVNDFQKGDIAEGYSVSREKKESFPLTVTSAQKNPTAFYLCASSIRGGGGNTIYFGEGSWLTVV.